This TCR beta chain was recorded in a study of CD8 T cells in ankylosing spondylitis. The study's findings and limits: Significant enrichment of disease-linked clones was reported in matched ankylosing spondylitis synovial fluid. Reactive arthritis synovial fluid and blood previously showed some of these motif variants. Ankylosing spondylitis blood appeared to carry a characteristic TCR beta motif of several highly homologous variants. Disease-associated clonotypes exhibited CD8+ identity and were relatively infrequent in peripheral blood.

Researchers built TCR beta libraries using quantitative 5'-RACE with molecular barcodes. TCRdb fed the 5' RACE reads into MiXCR, producing one record per CDR3 protein. The data hold approximately 540,000 distinct CDR3 sequences, with approximately 11% observed a single time. Notes on this clonotype: What it recognizes is unknown.

V was pared by 0 bases and J by 2 bases, with 12 bases between. Per the germline V gene, CDR1 is SGHNT and CDR2 is YYREEE (reference sequence). This CDR3 spans 16 amino acids. The V call is TRBV5-4, the J call TRBJ2-1, with a tentative D call TRBD2 (6 bases). The clonotype originates from a male donor with ankylosing spondylitis. Sequences were obtained from blood, either unsorted or a sorted T cell fraction (not recorded which). The CDR3 DNA sequence: TGTGCCAGCAGCTTGGGGGTGGAGGGGACCTACAATGAGCAGTTCTTC. This sequence encodes CASSLGVEGTYNEQFF.